The table lists the clone carrying this TCR beta chain with a count of one. This entry belongs to a study of OX40 agonist ivuxolimab in advanced cancers. Method: immunoSEQ multiplex PCR; TCRdb's copy keeps in-frame clones and lacks some. The data show 20,000 to 25,000 clones, roughly 84% seen once. CDR3 length: 15 amino acids. The V gene's germline CDR1 is ENHRY and CDR2 SYGVKD. V was shortened by 3 bases and J by 4 bases, with 15 bases between the two germline ends. V and J are TRBV10-3 and TRBJ2-5; no definite D call. Specimen: CD4+ or CD8+ T cells sorted from blood, collected in a trial of the OX40 agonist ivuxolimab. The sequence was obtained from an adult with an advanced solid tumor such as melanoma, head and neck, liver or kidney cancer. The CDR3 region is CAISEGVIAGETQYF. Here the CDR3 DNA reads TGTGCCATCAGTGAAGGTGTGATAGCCGGAGAGACCCAGTACTTC.